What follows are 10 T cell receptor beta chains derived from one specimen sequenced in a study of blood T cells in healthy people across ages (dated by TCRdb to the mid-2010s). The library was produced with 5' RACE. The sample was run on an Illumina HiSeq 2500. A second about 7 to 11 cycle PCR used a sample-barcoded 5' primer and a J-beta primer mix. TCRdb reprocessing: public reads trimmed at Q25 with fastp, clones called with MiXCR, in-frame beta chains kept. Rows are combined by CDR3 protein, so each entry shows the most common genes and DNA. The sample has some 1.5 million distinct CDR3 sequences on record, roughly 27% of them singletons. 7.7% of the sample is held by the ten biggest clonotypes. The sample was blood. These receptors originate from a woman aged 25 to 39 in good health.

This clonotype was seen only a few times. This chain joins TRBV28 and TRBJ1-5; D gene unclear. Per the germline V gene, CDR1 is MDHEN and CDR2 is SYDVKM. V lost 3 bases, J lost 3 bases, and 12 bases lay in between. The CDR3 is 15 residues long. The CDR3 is CASSFEGPPNQPQHF. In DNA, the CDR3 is TGTGCCAGCAGTTTCGAGGGTCCCCCCAATCAGCCCCAGCATTTT.

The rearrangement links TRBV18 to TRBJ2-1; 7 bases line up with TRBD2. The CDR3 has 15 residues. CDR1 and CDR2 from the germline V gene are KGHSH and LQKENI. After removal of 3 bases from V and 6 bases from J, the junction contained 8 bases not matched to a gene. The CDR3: CASSPAGAQGNEQFF. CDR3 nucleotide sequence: TGTGCCAGCTCACCGGCGGGAGCCCAGGGCAATGAGCAGTTCTTC.

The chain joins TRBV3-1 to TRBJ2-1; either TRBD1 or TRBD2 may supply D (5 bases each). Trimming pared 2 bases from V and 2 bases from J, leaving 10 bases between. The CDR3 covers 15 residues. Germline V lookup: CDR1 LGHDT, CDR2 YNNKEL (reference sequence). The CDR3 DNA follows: TGTGCCAGCAGCCAACCGGGACGTCCCTACAATGAGCAGTTCTTC. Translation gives CASSQPGRPYNEQFF.

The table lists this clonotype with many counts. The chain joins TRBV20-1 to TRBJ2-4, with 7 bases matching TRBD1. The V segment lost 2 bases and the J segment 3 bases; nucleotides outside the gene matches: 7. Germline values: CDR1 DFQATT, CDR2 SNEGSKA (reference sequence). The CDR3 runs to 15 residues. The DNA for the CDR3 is TGCAGTGCTAGACAAACAGGGGCGGGCAAAAACATTCAGTACTTC. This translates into CSARQTGAGKNIQYF.

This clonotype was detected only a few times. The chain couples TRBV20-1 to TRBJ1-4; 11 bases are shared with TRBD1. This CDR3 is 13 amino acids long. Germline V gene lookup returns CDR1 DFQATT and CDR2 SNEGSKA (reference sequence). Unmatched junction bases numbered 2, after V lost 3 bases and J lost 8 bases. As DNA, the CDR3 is TGCAGTGCTAGGGGACAGGGGGACGAAAAACTGTTTTTT. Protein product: CSARGQGDEKLFF.

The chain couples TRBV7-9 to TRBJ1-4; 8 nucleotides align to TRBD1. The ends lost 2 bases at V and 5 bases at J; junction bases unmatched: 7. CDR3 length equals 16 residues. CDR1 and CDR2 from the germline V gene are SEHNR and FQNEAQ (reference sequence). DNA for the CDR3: TGTGCCAGCAGCTTAAGCCGGAGGGACAGGAATGAAAAACTGTTTTTT. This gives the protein CASSLSRRDRNEKLFF. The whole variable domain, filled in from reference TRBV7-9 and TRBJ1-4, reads DTGVSQNPRHKITKRGQNVTFRCDPISEHNRLYWYRQTLGQGPEFLTYFQNEAQLEKSRLLSDRFSAERPKGSFSTLEIQRTEQGDSAMYLCASSLSRRDRNEKLFFGSGTQLSVL.

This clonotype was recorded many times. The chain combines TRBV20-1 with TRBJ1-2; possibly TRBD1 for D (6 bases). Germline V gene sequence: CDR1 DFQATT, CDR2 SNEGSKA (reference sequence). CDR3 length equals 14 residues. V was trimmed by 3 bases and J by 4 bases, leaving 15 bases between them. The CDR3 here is CSARLTGVFYGYTF. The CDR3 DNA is TGCAGTGCTAGGTTGACAGGCGTATTCTATGGCTACACCTTC.

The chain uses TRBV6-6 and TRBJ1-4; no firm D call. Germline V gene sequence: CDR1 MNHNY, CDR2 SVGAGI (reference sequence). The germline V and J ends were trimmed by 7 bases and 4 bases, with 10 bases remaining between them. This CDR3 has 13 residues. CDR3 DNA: TGTGCCAGCACCTCCAGGAGTAATGAAAAACTGTTTTTT. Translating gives CASTSRSNEKLFF.

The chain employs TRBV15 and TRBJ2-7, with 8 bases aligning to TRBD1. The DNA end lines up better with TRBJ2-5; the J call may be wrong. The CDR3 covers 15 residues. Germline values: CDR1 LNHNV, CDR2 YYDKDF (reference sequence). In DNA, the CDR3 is TGTGCCACCAGCAGAGTCGACAGGGGTCAGAAGACCCAGTACTTC. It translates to CATSRVDRGQKTQYF.

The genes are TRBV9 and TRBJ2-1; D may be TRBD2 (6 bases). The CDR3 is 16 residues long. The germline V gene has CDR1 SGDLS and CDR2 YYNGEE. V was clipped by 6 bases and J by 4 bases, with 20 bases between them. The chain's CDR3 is CASTVGRGSGYNEQFF. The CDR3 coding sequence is TGTGCCAGCACGGTCGGTAGAGGGAGCGGGTACAATGAGCAGTTCTTC.